Shown below are 19 T cell receptor beta chains from a single sample sequenced in a study of shared clonotypes between healthy human individuals. TCRdb keeps only in-frame clones here, not all; method: immunoSEQ multiplex PCR. Altogether about 320,000 clones are present, more than 75% being singletons, with the ten largest covering 16%. Sequenced sample: memory CD8+ T cells sorted from blood. The subset is: CD45RO+ cells pooled with CCR7-negative TemRA cells. These receptors were taken from a young man in good health.

The chain links TRBV5-1 to TRBJ2-7; TRBD2 agrees at 9 bases. The germline gives CDR1 SGHRS, CDR2 YFSETQ. This CDR3 spans 14 amino acids. V lost 2 bases and J lost 6; bases outside the gene matches: 6. CDR3 DNA: TGCGCCAGCAGCTTAGGGACTAGCTATCTCGAGCAGTACTTC. Encoded protein: CASSLGTSYLEQYF.

The CDR3 nucleotides read TGTGCCAGCAGCTCCGGGACAGGGACAGATACGCAGTATTTT. Translation gives CASSSGTGTDTQYF. The chain carries TRBV7-9 and TRBJ2-3, with TRBD1 identical over 9 bases. Germline CDR1 and CDR2: SEHNR and FQNEAQ (reference sequence). J lost 3 bases, V lost 4 bases, and 2 bases had no gene match. The CDR3 is made up of 14 amino acids.

The CDR3 region has the DNA TGTGCCAGCAGCTGGGCGGGACTAGCGGGCTACGAGCAGTACTTC. Residues: CASSWAGLAGYEQYF. The V and J genes are TRBV28 and TRBJ2-7; 12 bases match TRBD2. CDR1 and CDR2 (germline): MDHEN, SYDVKM. Losses at the gene ends were 6 bases for V and 3 bases for J; bases not matched to a gene: 6. The CDR3 runs 15 residues.

V and J are TRBV6-5 and TRBJ2-7; D may correspond to TRBD1 or TRBD2 (5 bases each). Germline V gene lookup returns CDR1 MNHEY and CDR2 SVGAGI. The CDR3 is 16 amino acids. The V gene lost 0 bases and the J gene lost 2 bases, with 14 bases spanning the gap. The CDR3 sequence: CASSYSAGREAYEQYF. The CDR3 coding sequence is TGTGCCAGCAGTTACTCGGCAGGGAGAGAGGCCTACGAGCAGTACTTC.

The genes are TRBV4-1 and TRBJ2-7; perhaps TRBD1 as D (6 bases). The V and J ends lost 5 bases and 7 bases respectively, with 18 bases between them. CDR3 length equals 14 residues. CDR1 MGHRA and CDR2 YSYEKL come from the germline V gene. As DNA, the CDR3 is TGCGCCAGCAGCTGGAACCGGGACATAAGGGAGCAGTACTTC. Residues: CASSWNRDIREQYF.

CDR3 coding DNA: TGTGCCTGGATCTTCGGCTATGGCTACACCTTC. Translating gives CAWIFGYGYTF. The chain couples TRBV30 to TRBJ1-2; no definite D call. The CDR3 extends over 11 amino acids. Trimming took off 4 bases at V and 4 bases at J, with 7 bases between the two ends. Germline V gene sequence: CDR1 GTSNPN, CDR2 SVGIG (reference sequence).

The chain recombines TRBV30 with TRBJ2-1; 9 bases match TRBD2. Germline trimming cut 7 bases from V and 1 base from J; bases unmatched to any gene: 5. Germline V gene sequence: CDR1 GTSNPN, CDR2 SVGIG (reference sequence). The CDR3 length is 14 residues. The CDR3 DNA is TGTGCCTTGGTAGCGGGAGTATCCTACAATGAGCAGTTCTTC. Encoded protein: CALVAGVSYNEQFF.

The rearrangement joins TRBV25-1 to TRBJ2-7; 10 nucleotides agree with TRBD1. The CDR3 contains 15 residues. J was trimmed by 3 bases and V by 7 bases; bases with no gene match: 9. Germline loops: CDR1 MGHDK, CDR2 SYGVNS. This chain's CDR3 is CASMGPGTGVYEQYF. The CDR3 bases are TGTGCCAGCATGGGCCCCGGGACAGGGGTCTACGAGCAGTACTTC.

The V gene is TRBV10-3, the J gene TRBJ1-4, with no clear D. V was trimmed by 6 bases and J by 7 bases, leaving 12 bases between them. The CDR3 extends over 13 amino acids. Germline V gene sequence: CDR1 ENHRY, CDR2 SYGVKD. The CDR3 protein is CAIRADVGEKLFF. The CDR3 DNA follows: TGTGCCATCAGGGCTGATGTGGGTGAAAAACTGTTTTTT.

This rearrangement joins TRBV7-8 to TRBJ1-6; D perhaps matches TRBD1 (5 bases). The length of the CDR3 is 21 residues. Trimming pared 6 bases from V and 4 bases from J, leaving 31 bases between. Per the germline V gene, CDR1 is SGHVS and CDR2 is FQNEAQ. This chain's CDR3 is CASRKTWRGRDLHPYNSPLHF. The CDR3, as DNA: TGTGCCAGCAGGAAAACGTGGAGGGGCCGAGACCTACATCCTTATAATTCACCCCTCCACTTT.

This clone was recorded at least ten times. One junction end does not reproduce the germline sequence, and a read error may be involved. This rearrangement joins TRBV19 to TRBJ1-1; D is uncertain. Germline V gives CDR1 LNHDA, CDR2 SQIVND (reference sequence). This CDR3 is built from 14 residues. The CDR3 region is CASSIEGVKTEAFF. In DNA, the CDR3 is TGTGCCAGTAGTATAGAGGGTGTGAAGACTGAAGCTTTCTTT.

The gene calls are TRBV11-2 and TRBJ2-5, with 11 bases lining up with TRBD2. The CDR3 totals 16 residues. V gave up 1 base and J gave up 2 bases; unmatched junction bases: 3. Germline CDR1 SGHAT, CDR2 FQNNGV. The CDR3 sequence: CASSLAGLAVQETQYF. The DNA of the CDR3 is TGTGCCAGCAGCTTAGCGGGACTAGCGGTTCAAGAGACCCAGTACTTC.

This sequence joins TRBV6-1 and TRBJ2-3; D is possibly TRBD2 (6 bases). CDR3 size: 17 residues. Deletions cut 4 bases from V and 1 base from J, with 18 bases between. Germline V CDR1 and CDR2: MNHNS, SASEGT. CDR3 sequence (DNA): TGTGCCAGCAGTGTCCGACCTTCGGCGGGGCGCACAGATACGCAGTATTTT. Translation gives CASSVRPSAGRTDTQYF.

The V and J genes are TRBV9 and TRBJ2-7; 8 positions match TRBD1. The CDR3 has 14 amino acids. CDR1 is SGDLS and CDR2 is YYNGEE in the germline V gene. Losses at the gene ends were 2 bases for V and 3 bases for J; bases not matched to a gene: 4. CDR3 loop: CASSVKGQDYEQYF. The DNA for the CDR3 is TGTGCCAGCAGCGTTAAGGGACAGGACTACGAGCAGTACTTC.

CDR3 nucleotides: TGTGCCAGCAGTGAGCACAGGGGAGGAGGGCAGCCCCAGCATTTT. It codes for CASSEHRGGGQPQHF. The V call is TRBV6-1, the J call TRBJ1-5, with TRBD1 matching 7 bases. Losses at the gene ends were 3 bases for V and 7 bases for J; bases not matched to a gene: 9. Germline V gives CDR1 MNHNS, CDR2 SASEGT. This CDR3 is 15 amino acids long.

This clone was found once. V is TRBV2 and J is TRBJ1-2; TRBD1 might be the D (6 bases). This CDR3 spans 15 amino acids. The V end was cut by 9 bases, the J end by 6 bases, with 23 bases between. Germline-derived CDR1 and CDR2 are SNHLY and FYNNEI. The CDR3 sequence is CAREGEGVVVDGYTF. Here the CDR3 DNA reads TGTGCCAGAGAGGGGGAAGGTGTAGTTGTAGATGGCTACACCTTC.

This clone has more than one count but fewer than ten. V is TRBV7-8 and J is TRBJ1-2, with 9 bases identical to TRBD1. Germline loops: CDR1 SGHVS, CDR2 FQNEAQ. This CDR3 region has 14 residues. After removal of 5 bases from V and 6 bases from J, the junction contained 7 bases not matched to a gene. The CDR3 coding sequence is TGTGCCAGCAGCAATCGACAGGGGGATGATGGCTACACCTTC. Translation: CASSNRQGDDGYTF.

This chain connects TRBV5-6 to TRBJ2-1, with 7 bases lining up with TRBD1. Germline V gene sequence: CDR1 SGHDT, CDR2 YYEEEE. The CDR3 is made up of 14 amino acids. With 2 bases clipped from V and 4 bases from J, the junction kept 3 bases outside the gene matches. The CDR3: CASSFGTDYNEQFF. The CDR3 coding sequence is TGTGCCAGCAGCTTTGGGACAGATTACAATGAGCAGTTCTTC.

The chain uses TRBV6-1 and TRBJ2-7; D is undetermined. V was clipped by 0 bases and J by 3 bases, with 30 bases between them. This CDR3 region has 21 residues. CDR1 is MNHNS, CDR2 SASEGT, per germline. In nucleotides, the CDR3 is TGTGCCAGCAGTGAAGCGCCAATTGAAGGCAGAATAATAGGTTGGTTCTACGAGCAGTACTTC. This sequence encodes CASSEAPIEGRIIGWFYEQYF.